The 8 T cell receptor beta chains below all came from one sample that was sequenced in a study of OX40 agonist ivuxolimab in advanced cancers. The data were produced by immunoSEQ multiplex PCR, yet TCRdb's version contains in-frame clones alone and is incomplete. The table has approximately 76,000 clones, about 90% seen once; the top ten hold approximately 0.79%. Sample: CD4+ or CD8+ T cells sorted from blood, taken in a trial of the OX40 agonist ivuxolimab. These receptors all come from an adult with an advanced solid tumor such as melanoma, head and neck, liver or kidney cancer.

Details on this clone: The sample holds other DNA sequences that translate to the same CDR3. The chain carries TRBV30 and TRBJ2-3, with D perhaps being TRBD1 or TRBD2 (6 bases each). The V end was cut by 6 bases, the J end by 5 bases, with 21 bases between. The CDR3 loop spans 15 amino acids. Germline V CDR1 and CDR2: GTSNPN, SVGIG (reference sequence). Here the CDR3 reads CACTPGGGMRDTQYF. The CDR3 nucleotides read TGTGCCTGTACCCCCGGAGGGGGGATGAGAGATACGCAGTATTTT.

The rearrangement uses TRBV2 and TRBJ2-7; D unresolved. The germline V and J ends were trimmed by 4 bases and 2 bases, with 15 bases remaining between them. CDR3 length: 15 amino acids. Germline-derived CDR1 and CDR2 are SNHLY and FYNNEI. The CDR3 DNA reads TGTGCCAGCAGTGCCGGGTTGGGCTCAGCCTACGAGCAGTACTTC. Residues: CASSAGLGSAYEQYF. Based on the CDR3 plus reference TRBV2 and TRBJ2-7, the full variable domain is EPEVTQTPSHQVTQMGQEVILRCVPISNHLYFYWYRQILGQKVEFLVSFYNNEISEKSEIFDDQFSVERPDGSNFTLKIRSTKLEDSAMYFCASSAGLGSAYEQYFGPGTRLTVT.

This rearrangement joins TRBV10-3 to TRBJ2-3; TRBD2 matches 8 bases. This CDR3 is built from 16 residues. The V segment lost 5 bases and the J segment 0 bases; nucleotides outside the gene matches: 7. CDR1 and CDR2 (germline): ENHRY, SYGVKD. The CDR3 is CAISPSGRGSTDTQYF. In DNA, the CDR3 is TGTGCCATCAGTCCCAGCGGGAGAGGAAGCACAGATACGCAGTATTTT.

V is TRBV6-6 and J is TRBJ1-2; unclear D gene. Trimming stripped 0 bases from V and 8 bases from J, with 10 bases between. The CDR3 is 13 amino acids. CDR1 and CDR2 (germline): MNHNY, SVGAGI (reference sequence). Here the CDR3 DNA reads TGTGCCAGCAGTTACTCGAATGAGGGCGGCTACACCTTC. Protein sequence: CASSYSNEGGYTF.

The chain joins TRBV9 to TRBJ2-1; 8 nucleotides agree with TRBD2. CDR1 is SGDLS and CDR2 is YYNGEE in the germline V gene. Losses at the gene ends were 3 bases for V and 4 bases for J; bases not matched to a gene: 6. This CDR3 spans 15 amino acids. The CDR3 DNA reads TGTGCCAGCAGCGATGGAGTAGCGGGGTACAATGAGCAGTTCTTC. It encodes CASSDGVAGYNEQFF.

The chain uses TRBV18 and TRBJ1-1; D is possibly TRBD1 (6 bases). The CDR3 is made up of 13 amino acids. Germline assignment: CDR1 KGHSH and CDR2 LQKENI. Trimming stripped 4 bases from V and 5 bases from J, with 11 bases between. In nucleotides, the CDR3 is TGTGCCAGCTCACTATCAGGGGCGACTGAAGCTTTCTTT. Translated, it gives CASSLSGATEAFF.

Of note for this clone: The sample carries other DNA sequences with the same CDR3. CDR3 amino acids: CASSFRENQPQHF. In DNA, the CDR3 is TGTGCCAGCAGTTTTAGAGAAAATCAGCCCCAGCATTTT. V and J are TRBV27 and TRBJ1-5, with D unresolved. Germline CDR1 and CDR2: MNHEY and SMNVEV (reference sequence). The CDR3 runs 13 residues. V dropped 3 bases and J dropped 4 bases, with 7 bases sitting between them.

This chain uses TRBV6-1 with TRBJ1-1; D is unresolved. The germline V gene encodes CDR1 MNHNS and CDR2 SASEGT. V was shortened by 5 bases and J by 1 base, with 8 bases between the two germline ends. The CDR3 has 13 amino acids. The CDR3 region is CASSSGRNTEAFF. CDR3 sequence (DNA): TGTGCCAGCAGTTCCGGACGGAACACTGAAGCTTTCTTT.